These 24 T cell receptor beta chains were sequenced from one sample in a study of cytomegalovirus exposure and HLA in healthy donors. Some clones are missing from TCRdb's copy, which holds only in-frame ones; the method was immunoSEQ multiplex PCR. The data show approximately 220,000 clones, with around four fifths seen just once and over 12% held by the top ten. The sequenced sample consisted of PBMCs. These receptors came from a woman aged 30 to 39 in good health and CMV-seropositive.

This clone was observed a handful of times. This chain links TRBV29-1 with TRBJ2-7; TRBD2 matches 7 bases. Germline V gives CDR1 SQVTM, CDR2 ANQGSEA. This CDR3 contains 11 residues. The V gene end was trimmed by 7 bases and the J gene end by 5 bases; junction bases not matched to a gene: 5. The CDR3 region has the DNA TGCAGCGCCGGCCGGGGGGACGAGCAGTACTTC. Amino acid sequence: CSAGRGDEQYF.

The chain combines TRBV30 with TRBJ1-2; D might be TRBD1 (5 bases). V dropped 2 bases and J dropped 6 bases, with 10 bases sitting between them. The germline V gene has CDR1 GTSNPN and CDR2 SVGIG (reference sequence). The CDR3 has 12 amino acids. CDR3 sequence (DNA): TGTGCCTGGAGTTATGGGGGGAATGGCTACACCTTC. It is translated as CAWSYGGNGYTF.

The gene calls are TRBV29-1 and TRBJ2-2; 16 positions agree with TRBD2. V lost 7 bases to trimming and J lost 2 bases; unmatched junction nucleotides: 4. The CDR3 totals 16 residues. Germline CDR1 is SQVTM and CDR2 is ANQGSEA. The DNA of the CDR3 is TGCAGCGGGGGACTAGCGGGAGGGCTTAACACCGGGGAGCTGTTTTTT. Its translation is CSGGLAGGLNTGELFF.

This clone was seen a few times. The chain combines TRBV2 with TRBJ2-7; D remains unclear. The V gene's germline CDR1 is SNHLY and CDR2 FYNNEI. V was clipped by 8 bases and J by 3 bases, with 5 bases between them. The CDR3 spans 10 residues. As DNA, the CDR3 is TGTGCCAGCCGCCACTACGAGCAGTACTTC. It specifies CASRHYEQYF.

The chain recombines TRBV7-3 with TRBJ2-5; D remains ambiguous. With 5 bases removed from V and 3 bases from J, the gap between germline ends came to 10 bases. Per the germline V gene, CDR1 is SGHTA and CDR2 is FQGTGA. This CDR3 is 13 amino acids long. The CDR3 reads CASSRDTKETQYF. DNA for the CDR3: TGTGCCAGCAGCCGAGACACAAAAGAGACCCAGTACTTC.

The rearrangement uses TRBV30 and TRBJ2-7; D gene uncertain. V shed 5 bases and J shed 1 base, with 9 bases lying between them. Germline lookup yields CDR1 GTSNPN and CDR2 SVGIG (reference sequence). This CDR3 has 12 amino acids. As DNA, the CDR3 is TGTGCCTGGGGTGATAGTTCCTACGAGCAGTACTTC. It codes for CAWGDSSYEQYF.

This clone was counted between two and nine times. The chain has TRBV5-1 and TRBJ2-7, with a tentative D call TRBD1 (6 bases). V shed 4 bases and J shed 2 bases, with 10 bases lying between them. The CDR3 spans 13 residues. The germline V gene encodes CDR1 SGHRS and CDR2 YFSETQ. The CDR3, as DNA: TGCGCCAGCAGCGCCGGACAGACCTACGAGCAGTACTTC. Translating it yields CASSAGQTYEQYF.

The V gene is TRBV19, the J gene TRBJ2-7; D remains unclear. Germline V gene data show CDR1 as LNHDA and CDR2 as SQIVND (reference sequence). V was shortened by 4 bases and J by 5 bases, with 18 bases between the two germline ends. The CDR3 totals 15 residues. CDR3 sequence reads: CASSTPETVVHEQYF. The CDR3 DNA is TGTGCCAGTAGTACCCCTGAGACCGTCGTCCACGAGCAGTACTTC.

CDR3 DNA: TGTGCCACCAGCAGGACCGGGACAGACTACGAGCAGTACTTC. Its translation is CATSRTGTDYEQYF. The rearrangement uses TRBV15 and TRBJ2-7; TRBD1 agrees at 7 bases. The trim removed 3 bases at V and 3 bases at J, leaving 5 bases unmatched. Germline V lookup: CDR1 LNHNV, CDR2 YYDKDF (reference sequence). The CDR3 extends over 14 amino acids. Based on the CDR3 plus reference TRBV15 and TRBJ2-7, the full variable domain is DAMVIQNPRYQVTQFGKPVTLSCSQTLNHNVMYWYQQKSSQAPKLLFHYYDKDFNNEADTPDNFQSRRPNTSFCFLDIRSPGLGDTAMYLCATSRTGTDYEQYFGPGTRLTVT.

J is TRBJ2-4 and V is TRBV9, with 11 bases fitting TRBD1. The CDR3 spans 15 residues. Germline trimming cut 0 bases from V and 7 bases from J; bases unmatched to any gene: 3. Germline CDR1 SGDLS, CDR2 YYNGEE. The CDR3 sequence is CASSVAGTGGNIQYF. The DNA of the CDR3 is TGTGCCAGCAGCGTAGCGGGGACAGGGGGGAACATTCAGTACTTC. The full variable domain, completed using reference TRBV9 and TRBJ2-4, is DSGVTQTPKHLITATGQRVTLRCSPRSGDLSVYWYQQSLDQGLQFLIQYYNGEERAKGNILERFSAQQFPDLHSELNLSSLELGDSALYFCASSVAGTGGNIQYFGAGTRLSVL.

This clone was counted between two and nine times. The V gene is TRBV2, the J gene TRBJ2-2; 11 nucleotides line up with TRBD2. The germline CDR1 and CDR2 sequences are SNHLY and FYNNEI. This CDR3 region has 14 residues. Trimming removed 6 bases from V and 5 bases from J; junction bases left unmatched: 2. In DNA, the CDR3 is TGTGCCAGCAGACGGACTAGCGGGACCGGGGAGCTGTTTTTT. Encoded protein: CASRRTSGTGELFF. The full variable domain, in which reference TRBV2 and TRBJ2-2 provide the parts outside the CDR3, is EPEVTQTPSHQVTQMGQEVILRCVPISNHLYFYWYRQILGQKVEFLVSFYNNEISEKSEIFDDQFSVERPDGSNFTLKIRSTKLEDSAMYFCASRRTSGTGELFFGEGSRLTVL.

The chain has TRBV27 and TRBJ2-1; 8 bases map to TRBD2. Losses at the gene ends were 0 bases for V and 7 bases for J; bases not matched to a gene: 11. Germline V gene lookup returns CDR1 MNHEY and CDR2 SMNVEV (reference sequence). The CDR3 is 17 amino acids. The CDR3 nucleotides read TGTGCCAGCAGTTTATCAGCGGGAGAGTCCCCGTGGAATGAGCAGTTCTTC. It specifies CASSLSAGESPWNEQFF.

The chain employs TRBV15 and TRBJ2-7; TRBD2 matches at 7 bases. Unmatched junction bases numbered 1, after V lost 1 base and J lost 1 base. CDR1 is LNHNV, CDR2 YYDKDF, per germline (reference sequence). The CDR3 consists of 14 residues. The CDR3 DNA reads TGTGCCACCAGCAGAGGCGGGGGTTCCTACGAGCAGTACTTC. This translates into CATSRGGGSYEQYF. The full variable domain, its missing parts supplied by reference TRBV15 and TRBJ2-7, is DAMVIQNPRYQVTQFGKPVTLSCSQTLNHNVMYWYQQKSSQAPKLLFHYYDKDFNNEADTPDNFQSRRPNTSFCFLDIRSPGLGDTAMYLCATSRGGGSYEQYFGPGTRLTVT.

This clone was detected only once. The J gene is TRBJ1-3, the V gene TRBV28; TRBD1 is a possible D gene (5 bases). V was clipped by 3 bases and J by 16 bases, with 16 bases between them. From germline, CDR1 is MDHEN and CDR2 SYDVKM. The length of the CDR3 is 12 residues. This chain's CDR3 is CASSFWGREEYF. The CDR3 nucleotides are TGTGCCAGCAGTTTTTGGGGGAGGGAGGAGTATTTT.

This chain links TRBV2 with TRBJ2-4; D is uncertain. Germline V gene sequence: CDR1 SNHLY, CDR2 FYNNEI. This CDR3 contains 12 residues. V gave up 8 bases and J gave up 3 bases, with 8 bases separating them. The CDR3 sequence: CASLLVKNIQYF. DNA for the CDR3: TGTGCCAGCCTACTTGTCAAAAACATTCAGTACTTC.

This chain links TRBV30 with TRBJ2-2, with TRBD1 matching over 7 bases. The CDR3 has 16 amino acids. Looked up from germline, CDR1 is GTSNPN and CDR2 is SVGIG (reference sequence). With 3 bases clipped from V and 6 bases from J, the junction kept 13 bases outside the gene matches. The CDR3: CAWSGVPYRGAGELFF. DNA for the CDR3: TGTGCCTGGAGCGGAGTTCCTTACAGGGGCGCCGGGGAGCTGTTTTTT.

The chain employs TRBV29-1 and TRBJ1-2, with TRBD1 matching 7 bases. The germline V gene encodes CDR1 SQVTM and CDR2 ANQGSEA. CDR3 length: 14 residues. The V segment lost 7 bases and the J segment 2 bases; nucleotides outside the gene matches: 10. The CDR3 DNA reads as TGCAGCGACGCCCCACGGGGACAGAACTATGGCTACACCTTC. Translated: CSDAPRGQNYGYTF.

The chain employs TRBV11-2 and TRBJ2-5, with 8 bases aligning to TRBD1. The CDR3 has 16 residues. Per germline, CDR1 SGHAT and CDR2 FQNNGV. Losses at the gene ends were 1 base for V and 1 base for J; bases not matched to a gene: 5. The chain's CDR3 is CASSLVGTGFQETQYF. CDR3 bases: TGTGCCAGCAGCTTAGTCGGGACAGGTTTCCAAGAGACCCAGTACTTC. Looking up the rest from reference TRBV11-2 and TRBJ2-5 gives the full variable domain: EAGVAQSPRYKIIEKRQSVAFWCNPISGHATLYWYQQILGQGPKLLIQFQNNGVVDDSQLPKDRFSAERLKGVDSTLKIQPAKLEDSAVYLCASSLVGTGFQETQYFGPGTRLLVL.

The chain recombines TRBV5-8 with TRBJ2-7; TRBD2 aligns across 13 bases. The CDR3 sequence is 14 residues long. The ends lost 7 bases at V and 3 bases at J; junction bases unmatched: 4. Per germline, CDR1 SGHTS and CDR2 YDEGEE. CDR3 loop: CASRRTSGSYEQYF. CDR3 sequence (DNA): TGTGCCAGCCGGAGGACTAGCGGGAGCTACGAGCAGTACTTC.

The chain recombines TRBV30 with TRBJ1-4; D remains unclear. Trimming took 0 bases from V and 2 from J, leaving 13 bases between them. The CDR3 contains 16 residues. CDR1 GTSNPN and CDR2 SVGIG come from the germline V gene (reference sequence). Written as DNA, the CDR3 is TGTGCCTGGAGTGTACGTCGGGTTTACACTAATGAAAAACTGTTTTTT. Translation gives CAWSVRRVYTNEKLFF.

The chain employs TRBV27 and TRBJ1-1; possible D gene TRBD1, 5 bases. V lost 5 bases and J lost 1, with 20 bases in between. The CDR3 length is 17 residues. Germline V gene data show CDR1 as MNHEY and CDR2 as SMNVEV (reference sequence). The CDR3 here is CASSTAGTVKKNTEAFF. CDR3 nucleotides: TGTGCCAGCAGTACCGCCGGGACCGTCAAGAAGAACACTGAAGCTTTCTTT.

The rearrangement links TRBV27 to TRBJ2-7; TRBD1 might be the D (6 bases). V was trimmed by 4 bases and J by 1 base, leaving 17 bases between them. There are 16 residues in the CDR3. The germline gives CDR1 MNHEY, CDR2 SMNVEV (reference sequence). The CDR3 bases are TGTGCCAGCAGTTCCGAGGGGGTCCTAGCTTCCTACGAGCAGTACTTC. Translated, it gives CASSSEGVLASYEQYF.

V and J are TRBV7-8 and TRBJ1-4, with D maybe TRBD1 (6 bases). Trimming took 9 bases from V and 6 from J, leaving 17 bases between them. Germline CDR1 reads SGHVS; CDR2 reads FQNEAQ. This CDR3 is built from 14 residues. CDR3: CASRPRGLYEKLFF. CDR3 DNA sequence: TGTGCCAGTAGACCCAGGGGACTCTATGAAAAACTGTTTTTT.

This clone was recorded once. The genes are TRBV7-3 and TRBJ2-3; 9 bases match TRBD2. V shed 6 bases and J 1 base; nucleotides not matched to a gene: 8. CDR1 is SGHTA and CDR2 is FQGTGA in the germline V gene. This CDR3 has 16 amino acids. The DNA of the CDR3 is TGTGCCAGCAGTCTCGGACTAGCGCCAGGCACAGATACGCAGTATTTT. Translated, it gives CASSLGLAPGTDTQYF.